These 13 T cell receptor beta chains came from one sample sequenced in a study of early T cells in non-severe SARS-CoV-2 infection. TCRdb redid the calling of the 5' RACE reads with MiXCR, one entry per CDR3 protein. The repertoire consists of 70,000 to 85,000 distinct CDR3 sequences, with approximately 12% occurring once and the leading ten covering around a sixth. The sample was whole blood, taken at baseline. The origin of the receptors is an adult who was a healthcare worker with PCR-confirmed SARS-CoV-2 infection or an uninfected control (not recorded which). The donor label of this sample is uncertain.

This clonotype was seen a handful of times. The J gene is TRBJ2-7, the V gene TRBV10-3; D is possibly TRBD1 (6 bases). The CDR3 totals 14 residues. Trimming removed 3 bases at V and 5 bases at J, with 14 bases between. Per the germline V gene, CDR1 is ENHRY and CDR2 is SYGVKD. The CDR3 sequence is CAISEVEKGDEQYF. The DNA for the CDR3 is TGTGCCATCAGTGAAGTAGAGAAGGGGGACGAGCAGTACTTC.

DNA of the CDR3: TGTGCCAGCAGTTCCAGGACAGGGGTTAAGCCCCAGCATTTT. This gives the protein CASSSRTGVKPQHF. The chain couples TRBV12-3 or TRBV12-4 to TRBJ1-5, with 9 bases identical to TRBD1. CDR3 size: 14 residues. With 4 bases clipped from V and 8 bases from J, the junction kept 6 bases outside the gene matches.

The rearrangement joins TRBV12-3 or TRBV12-4 to TRBJ2-7; the match to TRBD1 covers 10 bases. CDR3 length equals 15 residues. With 5 bases clipped from V and 6 bases from J, the junction kept 10 bases outside the gene matches. The CDR3, as DNA: TGTGCCAGCAGTGGTAGACAGGGGGCCCTCCGCGAGCAGTACTTC. Its translation is CASSGRQGALREQYF.

The gene calls are TRBV20-1 and TRBJ2-5; D call uncertain. V was clipped by 5 bases and J by 7 bases, with 11 bases between them. This CDR3 contains 11 residues. Germline assignment: CDR1 DFQATT and CDR2 SNEGSKA (reference sequence). CDR3 in DNA: TGCAGTGCTCCCTACTTCGGGACCCAGTACTTC. Its protein product is CSAPYFGTQYF.

Only a few counts were recorded for this clonotype. The gene calls are TRBV12-3 or TRBV12-4 and TRBJ1-2; no definite D call. V was pared by 3 bases and J by 4 bases, with 12 bases between. This CDR3 contains 14 residues. In DNA, the CDR3 is TGTGCCAGCAGTTTCCGAGGACGCACCTATGGCTACACCTTC. It encodes CASSFRGRTYGYTF.

V usage is TRBV7-2 and J usage is TRBJ2-3; D is unclear. Germline CDR1 and CDR2: SGHTA and FQGNSA. Trimming left V 4 bases short and J 3 bases short, with 8 bases between. The CDR3 is 13 residues long. Here the CDR3 DNA reads TGTGCCAGCAGCTCAAGTTGGACAGATACGCAGTATTTT. Protein: CASSSSWTDTQYF. The entire variable domain, with the rest obtained from reference TRBV7-2 and TRBJ2-3, is as follows: GAGVSQSPSNKVTEKGKDVELRCDPISGHTALYWYRQSLGQGLEFLIYFQGNSAPDKSGLPSDRFSAERTGGSVSTLTIQRTQQEDSAVYLCASSSSWTDTQYFGPGTRLTVL.

This chain uses TRBV10-2 with TRBJ2-5, with unresolved D. The CDR3 runs to 12 residues. Germline V gives CDR1 WSHSY, CDR2 SAAADI. Trimming left V 3 bases short and J 4 bases short, with 6 bases between. CDR3 sequence reads: CASSEDGETQYF. CDR3 nucleotide sequence: TGCGCCAGCAGTGAAGACGGAGAGACCCAGTACTTC.

The chain recombines TRBV20-1 with TRBJ2-2; D remains ambiguous. CDR3 size: 12 residues. Germline CDR1 and CDR2: DFQATT and SNEGSKA (reference sequence). The DNA of the CDR3 is TGCAGGCCTGGTTCTGGCACCGGGGAGCTGTTTTTT. Translated: CRPGSGTGELFF.

This clonotype was recorded many times. V and J are TRBV4-3 and TRBJ2-7, with D perhaps given as TRBD1 or TRBD2 (5 bases each). This CDR3 has 13 amino acids. In germline, CDR1 is LGHNA, CDR2 YSLEER. Deletions cut 1 base from V and 5 bases from J, with 9 bases between. CDR3 loop: CASSQAGGNEQYF. CDR3 bases: TGCGCCAGCAGCCAAGCTGGGGGAAACGAGCAGTACTTC.

This clonotype was found a few times. The V and J genes are TRBV11-2 and TRBJ1-2, with a tentative D call TRBD1 (5 bases). The germline V and J ends were trimmed by 5 bases and 0 bases, with 22 bases remaining between them. Germline assignment: CDR1 SGHAT and CDR2 FQNNGV. CDR3 length equals 18 residues. In nucleotides, the CDR3 is TGTGCCAGCAGCCCTAGAGGGACCTTACCTCCTTCTAACTATGGCTACACCTTC. Translating gives CASSPRGTLPPSNYGYTF.

This clonotype was detected ten times or more. This chain connects TRBV24-1 to TRBJ2-3; D is uncertain. The germline V gene has CDR1 KGHDR and CDR2 SFDVKD. The V end was cut by 6 bases, the J end by 0 bases, with 9 bases between. The CDR3 spans 14 residues. In DNA form, the CDR3 reads TGTGCCACCAGTAAGGACGGGAGCACAGATACGCAGTATTTT. This gives the protein CATSKDGSTDTQYF.

This clonotype was counted ten times or more. The genes are TRBV6-6 and TRBJ1-5; D is ambiguous. The V end was cut by 6 bases, the J end by 3 bases, with 15 bases between. Germline V CDR1 and CDR2: MNHNY, SVGAGI (reference sequence). This CDR3 is built from 15 residues. CDR3 nucleotide sequence: TGTGCCAGCAGCCCTCCCGGGGTCACCAATCAGCCCCAGCATTTT. Translating gives CASSPPGVTNQPQHF.

There are a few counts of this clonotype. The chain uses TRBV2 and TRBJ2-2; a weak D match, TRBD2 (6 bases). Trimming removed 9 bases at V and 3 bases at J, with 14 bases between. Germline CDR1 SNHLY, CDR2 FYNNEI. This CDR3 is 14 amino acids long. This chain's CDR3 is CASTPSEHTGELFF. CDR3 sequence (DNA): TGTGCCAGTACTCCTAGCGAACACACCGGGGAGCTGTTTTTT.